The T cell receptor beta chain under discussion was sequenced for a study of OX40 agonist ivuxolimab in advanced cancers. The wider study: Dose-escalation subjects each had hepatocellular carcinoma, melanoma, renal cell or head and neck cancer. A history of anti-PD-1, anti-PD-L1 or anti-CTLA-4 therapy was acceptable, and roughly 40% had some. Overall study results and limits: Antigen targets of the expanded peripheral T cells went undetermined. In the 0.1-3.0 mg/kg groups, partial responders showed among the lowest expansion.

CDR1 is MNHEY, CDR2 SMNVEV, per germline (reference sequence). V was clipped by 6 bases and J by 1 base; unmatched bases: 14. The CDR3 length is 17 residues. A note on this clone: Its cognate antigen is unknown.

TCRdb's copy holds only in-frame clones and misses some; the assay was immunoSEQ multiplex PCR. The data contain over 30,000 clones, around 80% of them seen just once; the ten biggest clones take up roughly 15%. This sequence joins TRBV27 and TRBJ1-2; TRBD1 aligns across 7 bases. Source: CD4+ or CD8+ T cells sorted from blood, taken in a trial of the OX40 agonist ivuxolimab. This TCR was sampled from an adult with an advanced solid tumor such as melanoma, head and neck, liver or kidney cancer. The DNA for the CDR3 is TGTGCCAGCAGGGGCAGGGGGAGTCCCCTAAGTAACTATGGCTACACCTTC. Its translation is CASRGRGSPLSNYGYTF.